What follows are 7 T cell receptor beta chains derived from one specimen sequenced in a study of tumor-infiltrating lymphocytes in localized non-small cell lung cancer. Only in-frame clones appear in the TCRdb table, and some are missing; sequencing was by immunoSEQ multiplex PCR. The data contain about 16,000 clones, about 70% of them singletons. The specimen was lung tumor tissue. The receptors derive from a human donor with non-small cell lung cancer.

The chain joins TRBV5-1 to TRBJ1-1; D not certain. CDR1 SGHRS and CDR2 YFSETQ come from the germline V gene. Trimming shortened V by 0 bases and J by 1 base, and 4 bases separated the two germline ends. This CDR3 spans 13 amino acids. The CDR3 is CASSLEGNTEAFF. The CDR3 region has the DNA TGCGCCAGCAGCTTGGAAGGGAACACTGAAGCTTTCTTT.

Only one count was recorded for this clone. The chain employs TRBV7-2 and TRBJ2-7, with D maybe TRBD2 (6 bases). The CDR3 sequence is 16 residues long. Trimming shortened V by 1 base and J by 0 bases, and 13 bases separated the two germline ends. CDR1 and CDR2 (germline): SGHTA, FQGNSA. CDR3 in amino acids: CASSLVTGRDSYEQYF. As DNA, the CDR3 is TGTGCCAGCAGCTTAGTGACGGGGCGGGACTCCTACGAGCAGTACTTC.

CDR3 sequence (DNA): TGTGCCACTGTGCAAGGGGGCAAAGGTAGCAATCAGCCCCAGCATTTT. It codes for CATVQGGKGSNQPQHF. The chain combines TRBV10-3 with TRBJ1-5; 7 nucleotides agree with TRBD1. The trim removed 10 bases at V and 0 bases at J, leaving 12 bases unmatched. The germline V gene encodes CDR1 ENHRY and CDR2 SYGVKD. The CDR3 is 16 residues long.

The CDR3 is CASTRGSYNEQFF. The CDR3 DNA follows: TGTGCCAGCACCCGGGGGTCCTACAATGAGCAGTTCTTC. V gene TRBV14 combines with J gene TRBJ2-1, with D perhaps TRBD2 (6 bases). Germline-derived CDR1 and CDR2 are SGHDN and FVKESK. This CDR3 is 13 amino acids long. V gave up 7 bases and J gave up 1 base, with 8 bases separating them.

A word on this clone: This same CDR3 is encoded by further DNA sequences in the sample. The chain carries TRBV7-2 and TRBJ1-5; D might be TRBD1 (5 bases). Germline V gene data show CDR1 as SGHTA and CDR2 as FQGNSA. The CDR3 is made up of 15 amino acids. V was trimmed by 5 bases and J by 7 bases, leaving 18 bases between them. The CDR3 nucleotides read TGTGCCAGCAGCCCCTTAAAAGGGGCTACCCAGCCCCAGCATTTT. Translated, it gives CASSPLKGATQPQHF.

Only a few counts were recorded for this clone. Other DNA sequences of this sample code for an identical CDR3. The V and J genes are TRBV19 and TRBJ1-1, with 9 positions matching TRBD1. J lost 4 bases, V lost 9 bases, and 9 bases had no gene match. CDR3 length equals 14 residues. Germline CDR1 is LNHDA and CDR2 is SQIVND (reference sequence). The DNA for the CDR3 is TGTGCCAGCTCACCGGGACAGGGCTCCACTGAAGCTTTCTTT. It encodes CASSPGQGSTEAFF. Supplemented by reference TRBV19 and TRBJ1-1, the full variable domain reads DGGITQSPKYLFRKEGQNVTLSCEQNLNHDAMYWYRQDPGQGLRLIYYSQIVNDFQKGDIAEGYSVSREKKESFPLTVTSAQKNPTAFYLCASSPGQGSTEAFFGQGTRLTVV.

The chain recombines TRBV19 with TRBJ1-2, with TRBD1 as a possible D gene (5 bases). Germline values: CDR1 LNHDA, CDR2 SQIVND (reference sequence). The CDR3 consists of 13 residues. The V end lost 7 bases, the J end lost 7 bases, and 16 bases lay between the germline ends. CDR3 region: CASNRVTDIGYTF. In nucleotides, the CDR3 is TGTGCCAGTAACAGAGTTACGGACATTGGCTACACCTTC.